The TCR beta chain under discussion was sequenced for a study of cytomegalovirus exposure and HLA in healthy donors. 13 Jbeta primers and 60 Vbeta primers were used for the PCR. TCRdb's copy holds only in-frame clones and misses some; the assay was immunoSEQ multiplex PCR. In the table there are roughly 120,000 clones, more than 65% of which are singletons. The CDR3 runs to 16 residues. Germline CDR1 and CDR2: MDHEN and SYDVKM. The germline V and J ends were trimmed by 4 bases and 6 bases, with 16 bases remaining between them. Study-level findings and limits: Being productive about 87% or about 30% of the time was typical of most TCR beta V segments in an earlier analysis.

A word on this clone: The antigen remains unidentified.

The sequence was obtained from a human donor in good health. V gene TRBV28 combines with J gene TRBJ1-6; D may be TRBD1 (5 bases). Sequenced material: PBMCs. CDR3 coding DNA: TGTGCCAGCAGTTCTCAACAGGTCTCCCTTAATTCACCCCTCCACTTT. It is translated as CASSSQQVSLNSPLHF.